This T cell receptor (beta chain) was sequenced during a study of blood T cell repertoires in COVID-19. In its sample, this clone was seen once. This CDR3 contains 15 residues. Losses at the gene ends were 3 bases for V and 2 bases for J; bases not matched to a gene: 3. CDR1 is MNHEY and CDR2 is SMNVEV in the germline V gene (reference sequence). Assay: immunoSEQ multiplex PCR; the TCRdb copy retains only in-frame clones and omits some. In the table there are about 78,000 clones, about 85% of which are singletons. This TCR was sampled from a man between 60 and 70 years old with active or convalescent COVID-19. The chain employs TRBV27 and TRBJ2-1; 8 bases are a match to TRBD2. Sequencing was performed on peripheral blood. CDR3 region: CASSLRGETYNEQFF. The CDR3 nucleotides are TGTGCCAGCAGTTTGCGGGGGGAAACCTACAATGAGCAGTTCTTC.